Here is one TCR beta chain with its context. These data originate in a study of shared T cell receptors in the human thymus. The V end was cut by 0 bases, the J end by 14 bases, with 11 bases between. The CDR3 contains 11 residues. Germline V gene data show CDR1 as DFQATT and CDR2 as SNEGSKA (reference sequence). Sequenced by immunoSEQ multiplex PCR; TCRdb stores in-frame clones only, minus some. The data contain roughly 710,000 clones, approximately 83% of them singletons. The same data also went into a second study, on human thymus T cells.

The chain is built from TRBV20-1 and TRBJ2-4; weak D call: TRBD1 (5 bases). This receptor was identified in a girl younger than two with a congenital heart defect. Source material: thymocytes. The CDR3 loop reads CSARDTGGKYF. The CDR3 DNA follows: TGCAGTGCTAGAGATACAGGTGGGAAGTACTTC.